This TCR beta chain was recorded in a study of T cells in Graves' hyperthyroidism and ophthalmopathy. Whole-study results and caveats: Most thyroid clonotypes expanded above 0.001 were also detected in blood.

Comment on this clonotype: Its antigen is still unknown.

A NOSPECS grade of at least 4, a Clinical Activity Score of at least 3 and duration under 3 months were recorded in ophthalmopathy patients. Exclusion of a patient resulted from uncontrolled infection, other autoimmune disease, pregnancy or lactation. Diagnoses were made from clinical symptoms, serum measures (thyroxine and TRAb), thyroid ultrasound and orbital computed tomography. TCR beta CDR3 region amplification was performed from RNA transcripts. The primer set for the first-round RT-PCR of the TCR CDR3 was HTBI. TCRdb re-derived calls from the multiplex PCR reads in MiXCR, one entry per CDR3 protein. The repertoire holds fewer than 500,000 distinct CDR3 sequences, 13% to 15% seen once, with roughly a fifth in the top ten. The source material was blood. This TCR was recovered from a woman in her 30s with Graves' ophthalmopathy.

CDR3 protein: CASSQDSRGNSPLHF. The CDR3 coding sequence is TGTGCCAGCAGCCAAGATTCCAGGGGGAATTCACCCCTCCACTTT. The V gene is TRBV4-2, the J gene TRBJ1-6; 7 nucleotides agree with TRBD1. CDR3 length: 15 amino acids. J gave up 7 bases and V 0 bases, and 3 bases lay outside the gene matches. Germline-derived CDR1 and CDR2 are LGHNA and YNFKEQ.